What follows are 17 T cell receptor beta chains derived from one specimen sequenced in a study of blood T cell repertoires in COVID-19. Profiling relied on immunoSEQ multiplex PCR, and the TCRdb table lists in-frame clones only, not all of them. The table shows about 350,000 clones, with roughly 87% occurring only once. Sequenced sample: PBMCs or T cells enriched from blood (not recorded which). These TCRs come from a woman aged 30 to 39 who had recovered from COVID-19.

V gene TRBV29-1 combines with J gene TRBJ2-1; possible D gene TRBD2, 6 bases. The CDR3 extends over 12 amino acids. The germline gives CDR1 SQVTM, CDR2 ANQGSEA. The V end was cut by 4 bases, the J end by 7 bases, with 11 bases between. CDR3 sequence reads: CSVGGLTNEQFF. In nucleotides, the CDR3 is TGCAGCGTTGGGGGACTGACAAATGAGCAGTTCTTC.

This chain uses TRBV5-1 with TRBJ1-3; 8 nucleotides line up with TRBD1. V was clipped by 5 bases and J by 5 bases; unmatched bases: 9. The CDR3 has 15 amino acids. Per the germline V gene, CDR1 is SGHRS and CDR2 is YFSETQ. The CDR3 DNA sequence: TGCGCCAGCAGTTGGACAGGGCAAGGTAGAAACACCATATATTTT. Encoded protein: CASSWTGQGRNTIYF.

The V gene is TRBV7-2, the J gene TRBJ1-5; 8 bases align to TRBD1. The ends lost 1 base at V and 7 bases at J; junction bases unmatched: 6. Germline CDR1 reads SGHTA; CDR2 reads FQGNSA. The length of the CDR3 is 15 residues. CDR3 nucleotides: TGTGCCAGCAGCTTAGTCGGGACAGGAGAGCAGCCCCAGCATTTT. It encodes CASSLVGTGEQPQHF.

The chain is built from TRBV28 and TRBJ1-6; the match to TRBD1 covers 10 bases. The CDR3 runs 15 residues. V trimming: 4 bases; J trimming: 7 bases; junction bases outside the gene matches: 4. CDR1 and CDR2 from the germline V gene are MDHEN and SYDVKM. The CDR3 DNA follows: TGTGCCAGCAGTTGGGGACAGGGGTTCAATTCACCCCTCCACTTT. Amino acid sequence: CASSWGQGFNSPLHF. The full variable domain, completed using reference TRBV28 and TRBJ1-6, is DVKVTQSSRYLVKRTGEKVFLECVQDMDHENMFWYRQDPGLGLRLIYFSYDVKMKEKGDIPEGYSVSREKKERFSLILESASTNQTSMYLCASSWGQGFNSPLHFGNGTRLTVT.

This clone showed up just a few times. The rearrangement links TRBV7-9 to TRBJ1-5, with 7 bases that match TRBD1. The germline V gene encodes CDR1 SEHNR and CDR2 FQNEAQ (reference sequence). V shed 4 bases and J 4 bases; nucleotides not matched to a gene: 1. The CDR3 is 13 amino acids. The CDR3 coding sequence is TGTGCCAGCAGCTCGACAGGGAATCAGCCCCAGCATTTT. This gives the protein CASSSTGNQPQHF.

V and J are TRBV20-1 and TRBJ2-2; D uncertain. V dropped 3 bases and J dropped 4 bases, with 12 bases sitting between them. In germline, CDR1 is DFQATT, CDR2 SNEGSKA (reference sequence). This CDR3 comprises 14 residues. This chain's CDR3 is CSASGSTGTGELFF. CDR3 nucleotides: TGCAGTGCTAGTGGGTCGACGGGCACCGGGGAGCTGTTTTTT.

The CDR3 region has the DNA TGCGCCAGCAGCTTGGCGGCGGTTAACTATGGCTACACCTTC. Translation: CASSLAAVNYGYTF. V and J are TRBV5-1 and TRBJ1-2; D uncertain. In germline, CDR1 is SGHRS, CDR2 YFSETQ. CDR3 length equals 14 residues. Trimming shortened V by 0 bases and J by 1 base, and 7 bases separated the two germline ends.

The chain is built from TRBV7-6 and TRBJ2-3; 9 positions agree with TRBD2. With V trimmed by 0 bases and J by 2 bases, 3 bases remained unmatched. CDR3 length equals 16 residues. CDR1 and CDR2 (germline): SGHVS, FNYEAQ. In nucleotides, the CDR3 is TGTGCCAGCAGCTTAGCGCTAGCGGGGTACACAGATACGCAGTATTTT. Translated, it gives CASSLALAGYTDTQYF.

The chain couples TRBV3-1 (or the pseudogene TRBV3-2) to TRBJ1-3; no reliable D call. Trimming cost V 0 bases and J 2 bases, with 14 bases left between them. Germline loops: CDR1 LGHDT, CDR2 YNNKEL (reference sequence). This CDR3 comprises 17 residues. CDR3 DNA: TGTGCCAGCAGCCAAGAAGGCCGCGGGGTGGCTGGAAACACCATATATTTT. Translated, it gives CASSQEGRGVAGNTIYF.

This clone was counted a single time. The chain recombines TRBV11-2 with TRBJ1-2; 9 bases align to TRBD1. CDR1 and CDR2 from the germline V gene are SGHAT and FQNNGV. The V and J ends lost 4 bases and 4 bases, in that order; junction bases with no gene match: 10. The CDR3 is 16 amino acids. CDR3 DNA: TGTGCCAGCAGCTATTCCAACAGGGGGCGCGGCTATGGCTACACCTTC. The encoded protein is CASSYSNRGRGYGYTF.

This clone occurred once. The genes are TRBV7-7 and TRBJ2-2, with D perhaps TRBD1 (6 bases). From germline, CDR1 is SSHAT and CDR2 FNYEAQ (reference sequence). The CDR3 length is 17 residues. Between the trimmed V and J ends, which lost 5 bases and 0 bases, there was a span of 16 bases. This CDR3 reads CASSALSGTPNTGELFF. DNA of the CDR3: TGTGCCAGCAGCGCCTTGTCCGGGACACCGAACACCGGGGAGCTGTTTTTT.

This chain connects TRBV5-4 to TRBJ2-1; 10 bases are shared with TRBD2. V lost 3 bases to trimming and J lost 0 bases; unmatched junction nucleotides: 3. This CDR3 spans 16 amino acids. CDR1 is SGHNT, CDR2 YYREEE, per germline (reference sequence). This CDR3 reads CASSSIAGGSYNEQFF. CDR3 sequence (DNA): TGTGCCAGCAGCTCTATAGCGGGGGGCTCCTACAATGAGCAGTTCTTC.

The chain combines TRBV10-3 with TRBJ1-5, with 7 bases that match TRBD1. In germline, CDR1 is ENHRY, CDR2 SYGVKD. This CDR3 contains 14 residues. The ends lost 11 bases at V and 3 bases at J; junction bases unmatched: 10. CDR3 DNA sequence: TGTGCCGTAGCTCCGGGACAGTCCAATCAGCCCCAGCATTTT. Its translation: CAVAPGQSNQPQHF.

CDR3 sequence (DNA): TGTGCCAGCAGCGGACAAGGACAGGGAACGACCTACGAGCAGTACTTC. It specifies CASSGQGQGTTYEQYF. This chain joins TRBV9 and TRBJ2-7, with TRBD1 matching over 8 bases. J was trimmed by 2 bases and V by 3 bases; bases with no gene match: 10. Germline V CDR1 and CDR2: SGDLS, YYNGEE. The CDR3 is 16 amino acids.

The rearrangement joins TRBV28 to TRBJ1-5, with TRBD1 matching 8 bases. Trimming cost V 3 bases and J 6 bases; bases outside gene matches: 4. From germline, CDR1 is MDHEN and CDR2 SYDVKM. CDR3 length: 14 residues. The CDR3 region has the DNA TGTGCCAGCAGTTTTCTGACAGGGGTTCAGCCCCAGCATTTT. It codes for CASSFLTGVQPQHF.

V usage is TRBV5-1 and J usage is TRBJ2-1, with 12 bases that match TRBD2. CDR1 and CDR2 (germline): SGHRS, YFSETQ. V dropped 0 bases and J dropped 7; count of bases not matched to a gene: 5. CDR3 length: 16 amino acids. CDR3 sequence (DNA): TGCGCCAGCAGCTTGGGGACTAGCGGGGTCGGGAATGAGCAGTTCTTC. Its protein product is CASSLGTSGVGNEQFF.

J is TRBJ1-6 and V is TRBV6-2 or TRBV6-3; D uncertain. Germline assignment: CDR1 MNHEY and CDR2 SVGEGT. Between the trimmed V and J ends, which lost 2 bases and 9 bases, there was a span of 11 bases. There are 14 residues in the CDR3. CDR3 protein: CASSYTAMGSPLHF. The CDR3 region has the DNA TGTGCCAGCAGTTACACAGCCATGGGTTCACCCCTCCACTTT.